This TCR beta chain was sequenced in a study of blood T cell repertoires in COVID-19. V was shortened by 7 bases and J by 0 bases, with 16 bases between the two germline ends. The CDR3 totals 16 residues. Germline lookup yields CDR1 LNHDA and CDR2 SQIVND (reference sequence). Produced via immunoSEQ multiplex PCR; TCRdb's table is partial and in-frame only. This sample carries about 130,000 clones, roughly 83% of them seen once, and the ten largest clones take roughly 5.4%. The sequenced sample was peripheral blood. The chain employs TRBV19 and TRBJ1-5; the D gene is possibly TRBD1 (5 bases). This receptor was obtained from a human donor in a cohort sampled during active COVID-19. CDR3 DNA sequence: TGTGCCAGTACGTCCTCCGGGGACTATAGCAATCAGCCCCAGCATTTT. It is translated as CASTSSGDYSNQPQHF.